This T cell receptor (beta chain) appears in the sequencing data of a study of shared clonotypes between healthy human individuals. The CDR3 has 16 amino acids. Germline assignment: CDR1 SGHAT and CDR2 FQNNGV. V trimming: 1 base; J trimming: 5 bases; junction bases outside the gene matches: 5. PCR replicates performed on unsorted PBMC used around 310 ng DNA, 25,000 to 35,000 T cell genomes. Sequenced by immunoSEQ multiplex PCR; TCRdb stores in-frame clones only, minus some. The sample shows about 490,000 clones, 65% to 85% of them seen only once. This chain joins TRBV11-2 and TRBJ2-7, with 13 nucleotides matching TRBD2. Sequencing was carried out using PBMCs. The sequence was collected from a woman aged 40-49 years in good health. Some clones in this sample may be carry-over from other donors' samples. CDR3: CASSLAGGLAGNEQYF. For the CDR3, the DNA is TGTGCCAGCAGCTTAGCAGGGGGACTAGCGGGAAACGAGCAGTACTTC.